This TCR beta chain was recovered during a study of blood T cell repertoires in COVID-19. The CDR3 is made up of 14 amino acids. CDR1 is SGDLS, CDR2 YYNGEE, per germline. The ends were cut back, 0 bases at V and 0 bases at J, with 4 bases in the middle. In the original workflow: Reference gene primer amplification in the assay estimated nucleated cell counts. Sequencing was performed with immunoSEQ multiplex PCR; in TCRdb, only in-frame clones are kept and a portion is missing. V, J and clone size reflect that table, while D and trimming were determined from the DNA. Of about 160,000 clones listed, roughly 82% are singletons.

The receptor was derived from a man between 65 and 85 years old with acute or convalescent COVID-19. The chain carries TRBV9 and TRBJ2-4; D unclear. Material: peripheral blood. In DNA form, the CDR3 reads TGTGCCAGCAGCGTAGGAGTAGCCAAAAACATTCAGTACTTC. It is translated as CASSVGVAKNIQYF.